A selection of T cell receptor beta chains follows, all from one sample in a study of T-cell memory formation after mild COVID-19. TCRdb re-derived calls from the 5' RACE reads in MiXCR, one entry per CDR3 protein. There are 500,000 to 650,000 distinct CDR3 sequences in the sample; less than 25% occur only once, and around 9.2% lies in the top ten. The sequencing input was PBMCs or a T cell subset sorted from them (not recorded which). The receptor set was obtained from an adult woman who had mild COVID-19 (a few samples of this study predate the infection). Cell type and time point are not known. Each CDR3 is given with its conserved first and last residue. The D gene is left open where the match is weak. Expanded clones get a size class; other rows say once, few or many, or leave the size out.

D gene: TRBD1; clone size: few; V gene: TRBV7-6; J gene: TRBJ1-6; CDR3 DNA: TGTGCCAGCAGCGCAGGGACAGGGAATAATAATTCACCCCTCCACTTT; CDR3 protein: CASSAGTGNNNSPLHF
D gene: .; clone size: .; V gene: TRBV9; J gene: TRBJ1-2; CDR3 DNA: TGTGCCAGCAACCAACAGGGTCAACATCCCTATGGCTACACCTTC; CDR3 protein: CASNQQGQHPYGYTF
D gene: .; clone size: .; V gene: TRBV7-2; J gene: TRBJ1-3; CDR3 DNA: TGTGCCAGCAGCTTAGGACTGACCGGAAACACCATATATTTT; CDR3 protein: CASSLGLTGNTIYF
D gene: .; clone size: .; V gene: TRBV7-9; J gene: TRBJ2-5; CDR3 DNA: TGTGCCAGCAAAACGGGACTCGCAAAAGAGACCCAGTACTTC; CDR3 protein: CASKTGLAKETQYF
D gene: .; clone size: .; V gene: TRBV19; J gene: TRBJ1-5; CDR3 DNA: TGTGCCAGTAGTATGGGTCGAGGGGTGGATGATCAGCCCCAGCATTTT; CDR3 protein: CASSMGRGVDDQPQHF
D gene: TRBD1; clone size: few; V gene: TRBV12-3/TRBV12-4; J gene: TRBJ1-2; CDR3 DNA: TGTGCCAGCAGTTTATATATTAGATTGGGACAGGCTCATTATGGCTACACCTTC; CDR3 protein: CASSLYIRLGQAHYGYTF
D gene: .; clone size: .; V gene: TRBV29-1; J gene: TRBJ1-2; CDR3 DNA: TGCAGCGTTGCGACAGACTATGGCTACACCTTC; CDR3 protein: CSVATDYGYTF
D gene: TRBD1; clone size: once; V gene: TRBV12-5; J gene: TRBJ1-5; CDR3 DNA: TGTGCTAGTGGTTTGGTTCGGAGGGGGCATGGTCAGCCCCAGCATTTT; CDR3 protein: CASGLVRRGHGQPQHF
D gene: TRBD2; clone size: .; V gene: TRBV19; J gene: TRBJ2-7; CDR3 DNA: TGTGCCAGTAGTATCGGGGGGGGCGTTTTCGGCTCCTACGAGCAGTACTTC; CDR3 protein: CASSIGGGVFGSYEQYF
D gene: .; clone size: few; V gene: TRBV5-1; J gene: TRBJ2-3; CDR3 DNA: TGCGCCAGCAGCTCGACAGGAGACCGCACAGATACGCAGTATTTT; CDR3 protein: CASSSTGDRTDTQYF
D gene: .; clone size: .; V gene: TRBV20-1; J gene: TRBJ2-3; CDR3 DNA: TGCAGTGCCCCCAGGGCGGGCCGCGCAGATACGCAGTATTTT; CDR3 protein: CSAPRAGRADTQYF
D gene: .; clone size: .; V gene: TRBV29-1; J gene: TRBJ1-2; CDR3 DNA: TGCAGCGTTGGTGTGTCAGGCTACACCTTC; CDR3 protein: CSVGVSGYTF
D gene: .; clone size: .; V gene: TRBV5-1; J gene: TRBJ1-1; CDR3 DNA: TGCGCCAGCAGCTTTAATACGGGGACTGAAGCTTTCTTT; CDR3 protein: CASSFNTGTEAFF
D gene: .; clone size: few; V gene: TRBV24-1; J gene: TRBJ2-1; CDR3 DNA: TGTGCCACCGGCCGCATGTATGAGCAGTTCTTC; CDR3 protein: CATGRMYEQFF
D gene: TRBD2; clone size: .; V gene: TRBV20-1; J gene: TRBJ2-5; CDR3 DNA: TGCAGTGCTACCCTAGCGGGAGCGGAGACCCAGTACTTC; CDR3 protein: CSATLAGAETQYF
D gene: TRBD2; clone size: .; V gene: TRBV5-1; J gene: TRBJ2-1; CDR3 DNA: TGCGCCAGCAGCCCGCCGGGGGGGGGCCTAAATGAGCAGTTCTTC; CDR3 protein: CASSPPGGGLNEQFF
D gene: .; clone size: .; V gene: TRBV2; J gene: TRBJ1-3; CDR3 DNA: TGTGCCAGCAATCCATGGGGGGGCAGGAGCTCTGGAAACACCATATATTTT; CDR3 protein: CASNPWGGRSSGNTIYF
D gene: .; clone size: .; V gene: TRBV24-1; J gene: TRBJ2-2; CDR3 DNA: TGTGCCACCAGTGATGTAGGACCGAACACCGGGGAGCTGTTTTTT; CDR3 protein: CATSDVGPNTGELFF
D gene: .; clone size: .; V gene: TRBV4-1; J gene: TRBJ1-6; CDR3 DNA: TGCGCCAGCAGCCAAACCCTGGATTCACCCCTCCACTTT; CDR3 protein: CASSQTLDSPLHF
D gene: .; clone size: few; V gene: TRBV7-9; J gene: TRBJ1-1; CDR3 DNA: TGTGCCAGCAGCTTAGTGGGCGCGACCGGAATGAACACTGAAGCTTTCTTT; CDR3 protein: CASSLVGATGMNTEAFF
D gene: TRBD1; clone size: few; V gene: TRBV6-1; J gene: TRBJ1-2; CDR3 DNA: TGTGCCAGCAGTGAACGGTTGGGACAGGGGAGCTACACCTTC; CDR3 protein: CASSERLGQGSYTF
D gene: .; clone size: few; V gene: TRBV5-1; J gene: TRBJ1-1; CDR3 DNA: TGCGCCAGCAGCTTGGGCCACCGGGACACTGACACTGAAGCTTTCTTT; CDR3 protein: CASSLGHRDTDTEAFF
D gene: .; clone size: .; V gene: TRBV6-2/TRBV6-3; J gene: TRBJ2-7; CDR3 DNA: TGTGCCAGCAGACTCGGTCGGACACCCTCCTACGAGCAGTACTTC; CDR3 protein: CASRLGRTPSYEQYF
D gene: .; clone size: many; V gene: TRBV5-1; J gene: TRBJ2-5; CDR3 DNA: TGCGCCAGCAGCTACAACCGGGAGCAAGAGACCCAGTACTTC; CDR3 protein: CASSYNREQETQYF
D gene: .; clone size: .; V gene: TRBV20-1; J gene: TRBJ1-2; CDR3 DNA: TGCAGTGCTCCCCGAGGGGGGACGGGGAACTATGGCTACACCTTC; CDR3 protein: CSAPRGGTGNYGYTF
D gene: .; clone size: many; V gene: TRBV5-1; J gene: TRBJ2-3; CDR3 DNA: TGTGCCAGCAGCGCCAGCACAGATACGCAGTATTTT; CDR3 protein: CASSASTDTQYF
D gene: TRBD2; clone size: few; V gene: TRBV5-1; J gene: TRBJ2-2; CDR3 DNA: TGCGCCAGCAGCTGGACCCTGACTAGCGGGGGAGGCGCCGGGGAGCTGTTTTTT; CDR3 protein: CASSWTLTSGGGAGELFF